This is a list of T cell receptor beta chains from one sample in a study of blood T cell repertoires in COVID-19. Assay used: immunoSEQ multiplex PCR; TCRdb lists only in-frame clones, some missing. The sample lists about 140,000 clones, about 76% seen once, with about an eighth in the top ten. Sequencing was carried out using peripheral blood. Receptors were obtained from an elderly man with acute or convalescent COVID-19. The CDR3 runs from the conserved cysteine through the conserved F or W. A D gene is named only where the DNA matches it firmly. Size is stated for part of the rows, as once, few or many counts, or as a class when the clone is expanded.

- | - | TRBJ2-7 | TRBV2 | TGTGCCAGCAGTGAATGGGGTTTAGGGGTCCACGAGCAGTACTTC | CASSEWGLGVHEQYF
few | TRBD2 | TRBJ2-7 | TRBV24-1 | TGTGCCACCAACCCGGGGACTAGCGGGTACGAGCAGTACTTC | CATNPGTSGYEQYF
- | TRBD2 | TRBJ2-7 | TRBV3-1/TRBV3-2 | TGTGCCAGCAGCCAGAGCGGGGCCTCCTACGAGCAGTACTTC | CASSQSGASYEQYF
- | - | TRBJ1-6 | TRBV27 | TGTGCCAGCAGTTTCCGACAGAATAATTCACCCCTCCACTTT | CASSFRQNNSPLHF
- | - | TRBJ1-5 | TRBV11-2 | TGTGCCAGCAGCCGAATGGGCAGGGGTAGCAATCAGCCCCAGCATTTT | CASSRMGRGSNQPQHF
once | TRBD2 | TRBJ2-5 | TRBV29-1 | TGCAGCGCCAGAAACGGGGGGGGACAAGAGACCCAGTACTTC | CSARNGGGQETQYF
- | - | TRBJ1-1 | TRBV6-1 | TGTGCCAGCATTCGAGAGGGCCAGATGAACACTGAAGCTTTCTTT | CASIREGQMNTEAFF
- | - | TRBJ1-1 | TRBV14 | TGTGCCAGCTCCGTGGGGGGGAACACTGAAGCTTTCTTT | CASSVGGNTEAFF
- | - | TRBJ2-3 | TRBV6-5 | TGTGCCAGCAGCGGACAGAGCACAGATACGCAGTATTTT | CASSGQSTDTQYF
- | TRBD2 | TRBJ2-7 | TRBV10-3 | TGTGCCATCAGGGGGGAGGGAGGCTACGAGCAGTACTTC | CAIRGEGGYEQYF
- | - | TRBJ2-1 | TRBV13 | TGTGCCAGCAGCGACAGATCCTCGGGCCATGAGCAGTTCTTC | CASSDRSSGHEQFF
- | - | TRBJ2-7 | TRBV30 | TGTGCCTGGAGAGTGGGACTGTCCTACGAGCAGTACTTC | CAWRVGLSYEQYF
- | - | TRBJ1-6 | TRBV3-1/TRBV3-2 | TGTGCCAGCAGTCACGCGGATTCACCCCTCCACTTT | CASSHADSPLHF
- | TRBD2 | TRBJ2-3 | TRBV5-4 | TGTGCCAGCAGTTCTACGGGGGGTCCATATACGCAGTATTTT | CASSSTGGPYTQYF
- | TRBD2 | TRBJ2-5 | TRBV4-2 | TGTGCCAGCAGCCAGGGTGTGGCGGGGGGCGGAGAGACCCAGTACTTC | CASSQGVAGGGETQYF
- | TRBD1 | TRBJ2-7 | TRBV18 | TGTGCCAGCTCTCCGGGACAGGGAGGCGAGCAGTACTTC | CASSPGQGGEQYF
- | - | TRBJ1-5 | TRBV2 | TGTGCCAGCAGTCCTCTCAGGACTAATCAGCCCCAGCATTTT | CASSPLRTNQPQHF
- | - | TRBJ1-5 | TRBV24-1 | TGTGCCACCCCCCGCGGCGGGGCGCAGGGACAGCCCCAGCATTTT | CATPRGGAQGQPQHF
- | TRBD1 | TRBJ2-7 | TRBV5-8 | TGTGCCAGCAGCTTGGAGCAGACAGGGGTGAATGGGCAGTACTTC | CASSLEQTGVNGQYF